The clone carrying this TCR beta chain was detected only a few times. Antigen unknown. The sample is drawn from a study of T cells after yellow fever vaccination. Findings of the study overall: One caveat is that FACS-sorted repertoires could contain abundant clonotypes contaminating from the bulk population.

Germline CDR1 reads LGHDT; CDR2 reads YNNKEL (reference sequence). Trimming removed 5 bases from V and 8 bases from J; junction bases left unmatched: 6. The CDR3 runs to 13 residues. 5'RACE template switching added a universal primer site and UMIs to TCR cDNA. MiXCR, applied by TCRdb to the 5' RACE reads, yields one record per CDR3 protein. The sample holds 350,000 or so distinct CDR3 sequences; less than 9.5% are singletons and the top ten take approximately 16%. The receptor comes from a young man who received the YFV17D yellow fever vaccine. Here the sequenced sample was PBMCs, taken about 41 days after the first yellow fever vaccination. The chain links TRBV3-1 to TRBJ1-2; TRBD1 aligns across 9 bases. The chain's CDR3 is CASSNRDREGYTF. The CDR3 DNA reads TGTGCCAGCAGCAACCGGGACAGGGAGGGCTACACCTTC.